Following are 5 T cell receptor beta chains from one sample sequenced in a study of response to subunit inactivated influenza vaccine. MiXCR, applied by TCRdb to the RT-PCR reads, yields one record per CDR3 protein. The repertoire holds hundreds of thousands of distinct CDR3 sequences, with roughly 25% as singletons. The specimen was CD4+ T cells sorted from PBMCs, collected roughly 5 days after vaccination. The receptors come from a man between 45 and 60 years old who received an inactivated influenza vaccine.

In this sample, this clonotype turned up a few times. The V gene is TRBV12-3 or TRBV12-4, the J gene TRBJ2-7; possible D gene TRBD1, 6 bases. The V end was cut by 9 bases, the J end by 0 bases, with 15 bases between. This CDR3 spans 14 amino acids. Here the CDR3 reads CASKPGHSSYEQYF. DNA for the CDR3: TGTGCCAGTAAGCCGGGACATAGCTCCTACGAGCAGTACTTC.

CDR3 DNA: TGTGCCACCGTTTCCGGCAGATACACCGGGGAGCTGTTTTTT. This gives the protein CATVSGRYTGELFF. This chain joins TRBV15 and TRBJ2-2; no reliable D call. Looked up from germline, CDR1 is LNHNV and CDR2 is YYDKDF (reference sequence). V was shortened by 8 bases and J by 3 bases, with 13 bases between the two germline ends. This CDR3 has 14 residues.

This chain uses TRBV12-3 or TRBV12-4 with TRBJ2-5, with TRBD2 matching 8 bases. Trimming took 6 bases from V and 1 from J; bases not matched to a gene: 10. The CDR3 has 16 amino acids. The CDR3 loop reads CASSRNGGAAQETQYF. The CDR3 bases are TGTGCCAGCAGCCGCAACGGGGGGGCCGCCCAAGAGACCCAGTACTTC.

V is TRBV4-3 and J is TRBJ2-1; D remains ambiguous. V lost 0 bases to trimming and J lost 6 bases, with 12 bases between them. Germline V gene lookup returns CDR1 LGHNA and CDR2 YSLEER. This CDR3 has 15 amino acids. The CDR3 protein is CASSQDFGPVNEQFF. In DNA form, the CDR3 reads TGCGCCAGCAGCCAAGATTTCGGGCCGGTCAATGAGCAGTTCTTC.

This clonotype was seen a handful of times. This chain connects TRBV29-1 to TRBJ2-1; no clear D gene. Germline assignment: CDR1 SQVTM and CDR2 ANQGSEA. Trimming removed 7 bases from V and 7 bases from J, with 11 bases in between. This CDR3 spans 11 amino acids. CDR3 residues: CSAGYGNEQFF. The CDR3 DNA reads TGCAGCGCTGGATATGGGAATGAGCAGTTCTTC.